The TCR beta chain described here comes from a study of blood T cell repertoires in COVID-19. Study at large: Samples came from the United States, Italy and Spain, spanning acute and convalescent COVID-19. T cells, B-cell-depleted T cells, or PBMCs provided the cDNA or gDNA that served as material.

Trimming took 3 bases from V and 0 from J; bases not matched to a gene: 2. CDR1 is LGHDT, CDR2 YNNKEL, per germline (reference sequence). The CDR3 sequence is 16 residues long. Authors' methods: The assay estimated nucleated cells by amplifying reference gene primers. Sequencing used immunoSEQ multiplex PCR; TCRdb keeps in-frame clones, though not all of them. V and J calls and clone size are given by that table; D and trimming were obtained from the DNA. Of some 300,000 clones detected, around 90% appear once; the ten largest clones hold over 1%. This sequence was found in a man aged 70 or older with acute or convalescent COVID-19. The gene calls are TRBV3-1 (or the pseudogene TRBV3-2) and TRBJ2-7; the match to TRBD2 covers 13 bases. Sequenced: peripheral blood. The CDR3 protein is CASSHGTSGTSYEQYF. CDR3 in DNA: TGTGCCAGCAGCCATGGGACTAGCGGGACCTCCTACGAGCAGTACTTC.